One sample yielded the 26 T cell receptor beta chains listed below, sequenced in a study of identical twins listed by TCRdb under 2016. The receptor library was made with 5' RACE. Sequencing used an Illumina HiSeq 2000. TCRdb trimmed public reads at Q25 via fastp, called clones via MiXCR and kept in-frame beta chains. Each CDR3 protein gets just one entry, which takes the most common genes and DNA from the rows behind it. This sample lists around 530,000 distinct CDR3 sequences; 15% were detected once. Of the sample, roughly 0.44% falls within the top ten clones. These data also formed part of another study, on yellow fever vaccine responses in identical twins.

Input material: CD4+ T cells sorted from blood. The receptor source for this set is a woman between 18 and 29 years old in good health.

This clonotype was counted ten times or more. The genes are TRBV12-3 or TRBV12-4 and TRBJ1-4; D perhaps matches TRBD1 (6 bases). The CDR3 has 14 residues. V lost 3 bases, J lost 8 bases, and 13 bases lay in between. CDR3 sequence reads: CASSFRGLQEKLFF. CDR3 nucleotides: TGTGCCAGCAGTTTTCGGGGGCTTCAGGAAAAACTGTTTTTT.

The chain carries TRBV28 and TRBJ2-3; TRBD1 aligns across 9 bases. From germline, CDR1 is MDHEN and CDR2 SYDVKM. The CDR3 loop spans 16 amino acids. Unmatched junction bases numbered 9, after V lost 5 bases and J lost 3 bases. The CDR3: CASSLGQGLVTDTQYF. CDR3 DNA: TGTGCCAGCAGTCTGGGACAGGGACTTGTAACAGATACGCAGTATTTT.

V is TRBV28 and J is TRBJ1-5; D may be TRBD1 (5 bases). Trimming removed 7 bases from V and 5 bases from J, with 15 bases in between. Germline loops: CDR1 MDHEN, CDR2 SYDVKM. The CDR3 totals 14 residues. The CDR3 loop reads CASTSGGRHQPQHF. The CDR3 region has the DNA TGTGCCAGCACTTCTGGGGGAAGGCATCAGCCCCAGCATTTT.

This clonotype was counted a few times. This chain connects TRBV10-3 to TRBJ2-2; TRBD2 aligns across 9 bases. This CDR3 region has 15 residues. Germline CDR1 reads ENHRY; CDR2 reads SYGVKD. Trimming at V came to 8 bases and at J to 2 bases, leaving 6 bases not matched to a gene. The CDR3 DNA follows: TGTGCCATCGGGAAGCGGGAGGCTAACACCGGGGAGCTGTTTTTT. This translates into CAIGKREANTGELFF.

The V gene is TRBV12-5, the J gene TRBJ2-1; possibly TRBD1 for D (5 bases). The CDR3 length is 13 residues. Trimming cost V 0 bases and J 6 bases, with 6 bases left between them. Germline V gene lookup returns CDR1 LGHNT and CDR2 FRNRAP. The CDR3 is CASGLVRGNEQFF. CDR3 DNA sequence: TGTGCTAGTGGTTTGGTAAGGGGCAATGAGCAGTTCTTC.

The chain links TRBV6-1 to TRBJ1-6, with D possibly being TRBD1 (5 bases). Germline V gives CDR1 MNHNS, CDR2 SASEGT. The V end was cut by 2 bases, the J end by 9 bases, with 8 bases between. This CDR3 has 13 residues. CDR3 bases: TGTGCCAGCAGTGAACAGGGATTTTCACCCCTCCACTTT. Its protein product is CASSEQGFSPLHF.

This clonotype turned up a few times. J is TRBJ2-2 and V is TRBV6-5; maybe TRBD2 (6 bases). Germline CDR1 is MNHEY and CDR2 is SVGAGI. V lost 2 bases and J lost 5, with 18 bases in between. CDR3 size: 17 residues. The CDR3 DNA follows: TGTGCCAGCAGTTACCCCGGTTGGGAGGACGGGACCGGGGAGCTGTTTTTT. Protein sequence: CASSYPGWEDGTGELFF.

The CDR3 DNA is TGTGCCAGCAGCCCGCGGACTAGCAAGAAGCCAGATACGCAGTATTTT. Its protein product is CASSPRTSKKPDTQYF. The V call is TRBV5-6, the J call TRBJ2-3; TRBD2 matches 8 bases. V gave up 4 bases and J gave up 4 bases; unmatched junction bases: 11. The CDR3 runs to 16 residues. The V gene's germline CDR1 is SGHDT and CDR2 YYEEEE.

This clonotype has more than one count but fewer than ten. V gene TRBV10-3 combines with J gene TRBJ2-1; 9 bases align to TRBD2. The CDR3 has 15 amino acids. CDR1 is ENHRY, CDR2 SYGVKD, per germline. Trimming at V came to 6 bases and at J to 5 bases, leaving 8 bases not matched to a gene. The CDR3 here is CAIRISGGHNNEQFF. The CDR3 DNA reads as TGTGCCATCAGAATTAGCGGGGGCCATAACAATGAGCAGTTCTTC.

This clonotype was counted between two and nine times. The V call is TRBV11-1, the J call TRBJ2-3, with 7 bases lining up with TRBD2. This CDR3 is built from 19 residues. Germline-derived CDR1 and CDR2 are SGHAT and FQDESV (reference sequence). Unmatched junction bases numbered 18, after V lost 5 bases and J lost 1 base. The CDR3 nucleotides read TGTGCCAGCAGCCTCAGACTAGCCGGAGACATCCCGCGCACAGATACGCAGTATTTT. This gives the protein CASSLRLAGDIPRTDTQYF.

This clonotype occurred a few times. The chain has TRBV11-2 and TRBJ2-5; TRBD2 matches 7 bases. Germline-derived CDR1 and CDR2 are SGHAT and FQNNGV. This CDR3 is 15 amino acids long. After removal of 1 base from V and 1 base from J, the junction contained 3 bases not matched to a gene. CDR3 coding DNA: TGTGCCAGCAGCTTAGGGGCTAGCGGCCAAGAGACCCAGTACTTC. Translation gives CASSLGASGQETQYF. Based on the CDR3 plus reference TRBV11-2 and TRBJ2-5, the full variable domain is EAGVAQSPRYKIIEKRQSVAFWCNPISGHATLYWYQQILGQGPKLLIQFQNNGVVDDSQLPKDRFSAERLKGVDSTLKIQPAKLEDSAVYLCASSLGASGQETQYFGPGTRLLVL.

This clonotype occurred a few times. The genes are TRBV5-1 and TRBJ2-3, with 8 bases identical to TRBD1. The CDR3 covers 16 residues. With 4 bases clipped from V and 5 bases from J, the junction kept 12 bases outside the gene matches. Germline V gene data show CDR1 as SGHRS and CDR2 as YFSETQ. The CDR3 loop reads CASSPAGTGPLDTQYF. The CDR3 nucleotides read TGCGCCAGCAGCCCGGCGGGGACAGGCCCCCTAGATACGCAGTATTTT.

The CDR3 here is CASNTIGDSYNEQFF. In DNA form, the CDR3 reads TGTGCCAGCAACACTATCGGAGACTCCTACAATGAGCAGTTCTTC. The rearrangement uses TRBV7-9 and TRBJ2-1; D gene unclear. CDR3 size: 15 residues. Trimming cost V 7 bases and J 0 bases, with 13 bases left between them. Germline V CDR1 and CDR2: SEHNR, FQNEAQ (reference sequence). The variable domain in full, completed from reference TRBV7-9 and TRBJ2-1, reads DTGVSQNPRHKITKRGQNVTFRCDPISEHNRLYWYRQTLGQGPEFLTYFQNEAQLEKSRLLSDRFSAERPKGSFSTLEIQRTEQGDSAMYLCASNTIGDSYNEQFFGPGTRLTVL.

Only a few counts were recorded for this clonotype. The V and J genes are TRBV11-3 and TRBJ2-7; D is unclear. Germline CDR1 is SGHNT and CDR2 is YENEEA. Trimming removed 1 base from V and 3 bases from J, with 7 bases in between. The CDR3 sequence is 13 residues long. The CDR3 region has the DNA TGTGCCAGCAGCTTAGTTCTCTACTACGAGCAGTACTTC. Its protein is CASSLVLYYEQYF. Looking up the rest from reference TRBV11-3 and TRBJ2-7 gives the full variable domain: EAGVVQSPRYKIIEKKQPVAFWCNPISGHNTLYWYLQNLGQGPELLIRYENEEAVDDSQLPKDRFSAERLKGVDSTLKIQPAELGDSAVYLCASSLVLYYEQYFGPGTRLTVT.

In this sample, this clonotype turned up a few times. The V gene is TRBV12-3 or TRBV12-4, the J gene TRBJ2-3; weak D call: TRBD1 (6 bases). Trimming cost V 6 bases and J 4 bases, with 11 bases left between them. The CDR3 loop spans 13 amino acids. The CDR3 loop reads CASRTAGADTQYF. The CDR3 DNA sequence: TGTGCCAGCAGGACCGCAGGGGCAGATACGCAGTATTTT.

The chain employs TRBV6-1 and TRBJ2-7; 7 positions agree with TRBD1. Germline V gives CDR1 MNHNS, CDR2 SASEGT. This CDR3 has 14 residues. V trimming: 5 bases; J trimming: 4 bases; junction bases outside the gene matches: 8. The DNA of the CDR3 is TGTGCCAGCAGTACCCTCGGACAGGTGTACGAGCAGTACTTC. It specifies CASSTLGQVYEQYF.

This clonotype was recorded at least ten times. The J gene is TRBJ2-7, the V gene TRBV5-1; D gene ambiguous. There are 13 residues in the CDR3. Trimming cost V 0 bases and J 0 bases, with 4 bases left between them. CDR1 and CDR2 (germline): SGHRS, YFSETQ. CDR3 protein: CASSLDNSYEQYF. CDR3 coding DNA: TGCGCCAGCAGCTTGGACAACTCCTACGAGCAGTACTTC.

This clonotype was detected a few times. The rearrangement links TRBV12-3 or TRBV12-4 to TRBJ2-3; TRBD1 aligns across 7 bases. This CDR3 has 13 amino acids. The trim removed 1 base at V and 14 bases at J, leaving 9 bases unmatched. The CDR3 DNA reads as TGTGCCAGCAGTTTAGGCGGACAGGTTCTTCTGTATTTT. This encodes CASSLGGQVLLYF.

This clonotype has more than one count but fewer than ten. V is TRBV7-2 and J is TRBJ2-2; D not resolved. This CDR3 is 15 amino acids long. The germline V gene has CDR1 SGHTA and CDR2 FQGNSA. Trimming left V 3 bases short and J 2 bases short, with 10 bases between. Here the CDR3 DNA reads TGTGCCAGCAGCTTTCCAGCGATAAACACCGGGGAGCTGTTTTTT. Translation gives CASSFPAINTGELFF.

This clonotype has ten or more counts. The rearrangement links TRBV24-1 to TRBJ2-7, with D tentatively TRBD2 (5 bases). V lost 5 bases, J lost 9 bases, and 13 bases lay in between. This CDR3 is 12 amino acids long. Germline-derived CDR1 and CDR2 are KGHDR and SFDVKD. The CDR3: CATSGSGSAQYF. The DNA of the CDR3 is TGTGCCACCAGTGGTTCGGGGTCGGCGCAGTACTTC.

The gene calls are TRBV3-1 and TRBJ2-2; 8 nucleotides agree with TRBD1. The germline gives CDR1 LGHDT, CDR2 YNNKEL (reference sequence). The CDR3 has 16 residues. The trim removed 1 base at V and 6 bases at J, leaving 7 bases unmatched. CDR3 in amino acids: CASSQVSGTGSGELFF. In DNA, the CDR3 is TGTGCCAGCAGCCAAGTATCCGGGACAGGATCCGGGGAGCTGTTTTTT.

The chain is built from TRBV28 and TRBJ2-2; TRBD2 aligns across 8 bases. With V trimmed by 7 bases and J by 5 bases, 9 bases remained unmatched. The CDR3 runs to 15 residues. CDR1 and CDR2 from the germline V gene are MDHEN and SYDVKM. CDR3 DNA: TGTGCCAGCACCCCCGGCGGGAGGCGAACCGGGGAGCTGTTTTTT. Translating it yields CASTPGGRRTGELFF.

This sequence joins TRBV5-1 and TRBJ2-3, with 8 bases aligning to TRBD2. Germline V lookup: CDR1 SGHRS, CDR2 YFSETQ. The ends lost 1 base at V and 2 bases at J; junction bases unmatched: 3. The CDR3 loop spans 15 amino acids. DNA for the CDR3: TGCGCCAGCAGCTTGCAACTAGCGGACACAGATACGCAGTATTTT. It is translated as CASSLQLADTDTQYF.

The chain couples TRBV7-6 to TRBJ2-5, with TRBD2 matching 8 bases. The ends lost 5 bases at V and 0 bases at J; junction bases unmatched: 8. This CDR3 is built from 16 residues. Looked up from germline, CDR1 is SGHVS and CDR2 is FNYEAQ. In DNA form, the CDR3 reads TGTGCCAGCAGCCGTACTAGCGGTTTGTACCAAGAGACCCAGTACTTC. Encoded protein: CASSRTSGLYQETQYF.

DNA of the CDR3: TGTGCCAGCAGCTTAGAAGGAGCTGACGGAGTTAACACCGGGGAGCTGTTTTTT. Protein sequence: CASSLEGADGVNTGELFF. This chain uses TRBV11-1 with TRBJ2-2; the D is unclear. Trimming removed 1 base from V and 2 bases from J, with 17 bases in between. CDR3 length equals 18 residues. From germline, CDR1 is SGHAT and CDR2 FQDESV (reference sequence).

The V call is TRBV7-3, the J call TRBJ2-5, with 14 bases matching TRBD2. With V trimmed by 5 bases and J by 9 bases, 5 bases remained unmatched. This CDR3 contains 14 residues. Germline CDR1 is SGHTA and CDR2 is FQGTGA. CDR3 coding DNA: TGTGCCAGCAGCCCCACGGGACTAGCGGGGGCCCAGTACTTC. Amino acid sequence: CASSPTGLAGAQYF.